Listed below are T cell receptor beta chains from one sample, sequenced in a study of Ad26.COV2.S vaccination and SARS-CoV-2 variants. Produced via immunoSEQ multiplex PCR; TCRdb's table is partial and in-frame only. The sample holds more than 300,000 clones, 85% to 90% seen once. This specimen consisted of peripheral blood, obtained in a trial of Ad26.COV2.S vaccine versus placebo. The receptors were gathered from a person aged 18 to 65 who received the Ad26.COV2.S COVID-19 vaccine or a placebo. The CDR3 runs from the conserved cysteine through the conserved F or W. The D gene is left open where the match is weak. Not all rows give a size; the values are once, few, many and, for expanded clones, a class.

>-|-|14|TRBJ1-1|TRBV7-2
TGTGCCAGCAGCTTATTGAACGGGTACACTGAAGCTTTCTTT
CASSLLNGYTEAFF
>-|-|14|TRBJ2-3|TRBV4-2
TGTGCCAGCAGCCAAGATCTTAGGGCAGATACGCAGTATTTT
CASSQDLRADTQYF
>-|once|16|TRBJ1-3|TRBV6-6
TGTGCCAGCAGTTACTGGGGACGTTCGGAGGGAAACACCATATATTTT
CASSYWGRSEGNTIYF
>-|few|14|TRBJ1-5|TRBV19
TGTGCCAGTATGCGAGTAAATAGCAATCAGCCCCAGCATTTT
CASMRVNSNQPQHF
>TRBD1|once|16|TRBJ1-2|TRBV25-1
TGTGCCAGCAGTGACTCTCGTCGGGGACAGGGGAGGGGCTACACCTTC
CASSDSRRGQGRGYTF
>TRBD2|-|16|TRBJ2-7|TRBV7-9
TGTGCCAGCAGCTTAGAATCGGCTAGCGGGGGGTTGGAGCAGTACTTC
CASSLESASGGLEQYF
>-|-|16|TRBJ1-2|TRBV6-6
TGTGCCAGCAGTTACTCGAACGTCCGGCAGGGAAATGGCTACACCTTC
CASSYSNVRQGNGYTF
>TRBD1|-|14|TRBJ1-1|TRBV6-2/TRBV6-3
TGTGCCAGCAGCCGACAGGGGTGGAACACTGAAGCTTTCTTT
CASSRQGWNTEAFF
>-|-|13|TRBJ2-5|TRBV20-1
TGCAGTGCTAGTTGGGGGCTACAAGAGACCCAGTACTTC
CSASWGLQETQYF
>-|-|14|TRBJ1-4|TRBV2
TGTGCCAGCAGTGAATCGGTCCGGACGGAAAAACTGTTTTTT
CASSESVRTEKLFF
>-|once|13|TRBJ1-1|TRBV11-2
TGTGCCAGCAGCCCGGACGGGAACACTGAAGCTTTCTTT
CASSPDGNTEAFF
>TRBD1|-|19|TRBJ2-7|TRBV7-6
TGTGCCAGCAGCGCTGACAGGGTTGGCCGAGGGGGTGGGGAATACGAGCAGTACTTC
CASSADRVGRGGGEYEQYF
>TRBD1|-|13|TRBJ2-7|TRBV28
TGTGCCAGCAGCTGGACAGGGGAAGACGAGCAGTACTTC
CASSWTGEDEQYF
>TRBD1|-|14|TRBJ2-2|TRBV5-8
TGTGCCAGCAGCATGGACAGGGTCCCCGGGGAGCTGTTTTTT
CASSMDRVPGELFF
>-|-|14|TRBJ2-7|TRBV5-4
TGTGCCAGCAGCTTGGGGACAAACCCCTACGAGCAGTACTTC
CASSLGTNPYEQYF
>-|-|13|TRBJ2-7|TRBV19
TGTGCCAGTAGATCAGGAGCCTCCTACGAGCAGTACTTC
CASRSGASYEQYF
>TRBD2|-|16|TRBJ2-1|TRBV7-2
TGTGCCAGCAGCACCCGGACTAGCGGGGGTCGGAATGAGCAGTTCTTC
CASSTRTSGGRNEQFF
>TRBD1|-|15|TRBJ2-2|TRBV6-5
TGTGCCAGCACCAAGCAGGGGGCGGGAACCGGGGAGCTGTTTTTT
CASTKQGAGTGELFF
>-|-|15|TRBJ1-4|TRBV19
TGTGCCAGTAGTAAAATGGGGGCGCCAGATGAAAAACTGTTTTTT
CASSKMGAPDEKLFF
>-|few|13|TRBJ1-2|TRBV5-1
TGCGCCAGCAGCCGTATGGGGGTCTATGGCTACACCTTC
CASSRMGVYGYTF
>-|-|15|TRBJ1-4|TRBV6-5
TGTGCCAGCAGTTACTCGAAAGGGAAAAATGAAAAACTGTTTTTT
CASSYSKGKNEKLFF
>-|-|16|TRBJ2-3|TRBV25-1
TGTGCCAGCAGTGATTCGAGGTTGGGGGGAGCAGATACGCAGTATTTT
CASSDSRLGGADTQYF
>TRBD2|-|15|TRBJ2-1|TRBV6-5
TGTGCCAGCAGTTTGACTAGCGGGCTTGCCAATGAGCAGTTCTTC
CASSLTSGLANEQFF
>TRBD1|-|18|TRBJ1-2|TRBV7-2
TGTGCCAGCAGCTTAGAGCCGGGGGTGGGACAGGGAGTCTATGGCTACACCTTC
CASSLEPGVGQGVYGYTF
>TRBD2|once|19|TRBJ2-7|TRBV4-1
TGCGCCAGCAGCCAATTGGCCGGACGGGGACTAAAGCTAAACTACGAGCAGTACTTC
CASSQLAGRGLKLNYEQYF
>TRBD1|-|17|TRBJ2-3|TRBV4-3
TGCGCCAGCAGCCAATCGACCCGGACAGGGGGATCAGATACGCAGTATTTT
CASSQSTRTGGSDTQYF
>-|-|12|TRBJ1-2|TRBV4-2
TGTGCCAGCAGCCAAGAAGGGGATGGCTACACCTTC
CASSQEGDGYTF
>-|few|16|TRBJ1-3|TRBV6-5
TGTGCCAGCAGTTACTCAGCAGGCGGTACTGGAAACACCATATATTTT
CASSYSAGGTGNTIYF
>-|-|13|TRBJ1-1|TRBV27
TGTGCCAGCAGTCGGGGGGGTGGCACTGAAGCTTTCTTT
CASSRGGGTEAFF
>TRBD1|-|14|TRBJ2-3|TRBV6-4
TGTGCCAGCAGCCCGGGACAGGACACAGATACGCAGTATTTT
CASSPGQDTDTQYF
>TRBD2|-|13|TRBJ2-5|TRBV7-3
TGTGCCAGCAGCCCCCAGGGAGGGGAGACCCAGTACTTC
CASSPQGGETQYF
>TRBD1|-|17|TRBJ1-6|TRBV15
TGTGCCACCAGCAGAGATTTAATAGGACAGGGCAATTCACCCCTCCACTTT
CATSRDLIGQGNSPLHF
>-|-|15|TRBJ1-4|TRBV5-1
TGCGCCAGCAGCTTCAGGAGCTCCTGGGATGAAAAACTGTTTTTT
CASSFRSSWDEKLFF
>TRBD1|-|15|TRBJ1-3|TRBV5-1
TGCGCCAGCAGCTTTGAGACAGGGGATGGAAACACCATATATTTT
CASSFETGDGNTIYF
>-|once|15|TRBJ2-1|TRBV7-2
TGTGCCAGCAGCTTGGCGGGGTTTGACTACAATGAGCAGTTCTTC
CASSLAGFDYNEQFF
>-|-|14|TRBJ2-7|TRBV5-5
TGTGCCAGCAGCTCCCGGACAGAGACCTACGAGCAGTACTTC
CASSSRTETYEQYF
>-|few|14|TRBJ1-2|TRBV6-2/TRBV6-3
TGTGCCAGCAGTTACTCTGTGGGGCCCTATGGCTACACCTTC
CASSYSVGPYGYTF
>-|-|12|TRBJ2-3|TRBV5-1
TGCGCCAGCAGCTTCAAGGTGGATACGCAGTATTTT
CASSFKVDTQYF
>-|-|14|TRBJ2-2|TRBV7-2
TGTGCCAGCAGCCAAAACGGGAACACCGGGGAGCTGTTTTTT
CASSQNGNTGELFF
>-|-|14|TRBJ1-3|TRBV28
TGTGCCAGCAGTTTTACAGGTACTGGAAACACCATATATTTT
CASSFTGTGNTIYF
>-|-|15|TRBJ2-1|TRBV2
TGTGCCAGCAAGGAGGGCAGGGGGTCCTACAATGAGCAGTTCTTC
CASKEGRGSYNEQFF
>TRBD1|-|15|TRBJ1-6|TRBV25-1
TGTGCCAGCAGTGGCCGGGACAGGGTAATTCAACCCCTCCACTTT
CASSGRDRVIQPLHF
>-|-|15|TRBJ2-5|TRBV9
TGTGCCAGCAGCGTAGTGGGGGCCGTACAAGAGACCCAGTACTTC
CASSVVGAVQETQYF
>-|-|13|TRBJ2-7|TRBV5-1
TGCGCCAGCAGCTTCGTAGGGGCGAACGAGCAGTACTTC
CASSFVGANEQYF
>-|-|12|TRBJ2-1|TRBV30
TGTGCCTGGAGATACCACTACAATGAGCAGTTCTTC
CAWRYHYNEQFF
>-|-|13|TRBJ2-4|TRBV7-3
TGTGCCAGCAGCCAGGGTTCTGAAAACATTCAGTACTTC
CASSQGSENIQYF
>TRBD2|-|16|TRBJ2-5|TRBV7-3
TGTGCCAGCAGCTTAGGTTCCAGCGGGGGGGTCGAGACCCAGTACTTC
CASSLGSSGGVETQYF
>-|-|12|TRBJ2-7|TRBV4-1
TGCGCCAGCAGCCAAGATACCCACCCGCAGTACTTC
CASSQDTHPQYF
>-|once|13|TRBJ1-5|TRBV29-1
TGCAGCGTCGCTATAGGGGGGGATCAGCCCCAGCATTTT
CSVAIGGDQPQHF
>-|-|14|TRBJ2-7|TRBV6-2/TRBV6-3
TGTGCCAGCAGTTTCCCTGGGGGCCCCTACGAGCAGTACTTC
CASSFPGGPYEQYF
>-|-|17|TRBJ1-3|TRBV3-1/TRBV3-2
TGTGCCAGCAGCCAAGGACCGGACTGGAGCTCTGGAAACACCATATATTTT
CASSQGPDWSSGNTIYF
>-|-|13|TRBJ2-3|TRBV12-3/TRBV12-4
TGTGCCAGCAGTTTGTGGACGGCAGATACGCAGTATTTT
CASSLWTADTQYF
>-|-|13|TRBJ1-1|TRBV30
TGTGCCTGGAGTCCGATTGGGAACACTGAAGCTTTCTTT
CAWSPIGNTEAFF
>TRBD1|-|14|TRBJ1-2|TRBV3-1/TRBV3-2
TGTGCCAGCAGCATTACAGGGGGGAACTATGGCTACACCTTC
CASSITGGNYGYTF
>-|once|15|TRBJ2-7|TRBV6-6
TGTGCCAGCTGCCTTTCCCGGGACAACTCCTACGAGCAGTACTTC
CASCLSRDNSYEQYF